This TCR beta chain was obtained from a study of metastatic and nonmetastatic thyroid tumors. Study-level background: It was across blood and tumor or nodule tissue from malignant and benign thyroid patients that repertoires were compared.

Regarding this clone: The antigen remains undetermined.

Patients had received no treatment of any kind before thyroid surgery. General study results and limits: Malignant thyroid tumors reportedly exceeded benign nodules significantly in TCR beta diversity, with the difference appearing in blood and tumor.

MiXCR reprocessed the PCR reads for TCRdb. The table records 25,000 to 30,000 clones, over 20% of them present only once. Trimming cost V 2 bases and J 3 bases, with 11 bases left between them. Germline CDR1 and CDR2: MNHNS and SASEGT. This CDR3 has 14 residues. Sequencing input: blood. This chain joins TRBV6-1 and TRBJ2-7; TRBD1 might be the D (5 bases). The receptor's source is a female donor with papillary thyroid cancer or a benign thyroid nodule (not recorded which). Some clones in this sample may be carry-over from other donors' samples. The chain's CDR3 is CASSELQGSYEQYF. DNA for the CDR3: TGTGCCAGCAGTGAATTGCAGGGTAGCTACGAGCAGTACTTC.